The clone carrying this T cell receptor beta chain was found a few times. Antigen specificity is unknown. The CDR3 runs 13 residues. J lost 8 bases, V lost 10 bases, and 6 bases had no gene match. The V gene's germline CDR1 is MNHNS and CDR2 SASEGT. A J-beta primer mix and a sample-barcoded 5' primer were used in a second PCR of roughly 7 to 12 cycles. One entry per CDR3 protein results from TCRdb running MiXCR on the 5' RACE reads. This repertoire shows around 1,000,000 distinct CDR3 sequences, approximately 25% found once; its top ten account for approximately 0.71%. This sample was taken from a study of blood T cells in healthy people across ages. Study conclusions and caveats: Strongly correlated with naive T cell percentage was TCR beta diversity.

Researchers collected 7.5 to 10 milliliters of peripheral blood from every single donor. The amount of total RNA extracted per sample was at least 5 micrograms. In addition, the sample was reused for a study of T cells of mothers and their children. As that study records: Samples were provided by three healthy Caucasian mothers and their six children.

The receptor comes from a girl aged 2-10 years in good health. Sequenced: blood. The V call is TRBV6-1, the J call TRBJ1-6, with 9 bases aligning to TRBD1. The CDR3 spells CATSDRGYSPLHF. The CDR3 DNA sequence: TGTGCCACCTCGGACAGGGGATATTCACCCCTCCACTTT.